This entry features one TCR beta chain sequence. Its antigen is currently unknown. The protocol was immunoSEQ multiplex PCR, while the TCRdb copy is restricted to in-frame clones and leaves out a portion. The sample comprises approximately 130,000 clones, about 92% of which are singletons, and 1.1% rests with the top ten. This sample was taken from a study of T cell responses to AZD1222 COVID-19 vaccine. About the research overall: Researchers grouped second doses given at about 4 or about 12 weeks into one pool.

V was pared by 0 bases and J by 4 bases, with 12 bases between. The CDR3 covers 15 residues. Per germline, CDR1 SNHLY and CDR2 FYNNEI. Overall study results and limits: Donors, mostly white British, included more females; clonal diversity was possibly underestimated. Researchers report vaccine-associated CD4 TCRs spanning spike, with dominance at 160-218 and 743-854. Repertoire sampling happened only post peak T cell response.

The chain combines TRBV2 with TRBJ1-2, with D perhaps matching TRBD1 (6 bases). Sequencing was performed on peripheral blood, taken on day 0 of AZD1222 vaccination. The TCR sequence derives from an adult in good health. The CDR3 DNA reads as TGTGCCAGCAGTGAAGCGCGGGGGGCCGGCTATGGCTACACCTTC. This translates into CASSEARGAGYGYTF.